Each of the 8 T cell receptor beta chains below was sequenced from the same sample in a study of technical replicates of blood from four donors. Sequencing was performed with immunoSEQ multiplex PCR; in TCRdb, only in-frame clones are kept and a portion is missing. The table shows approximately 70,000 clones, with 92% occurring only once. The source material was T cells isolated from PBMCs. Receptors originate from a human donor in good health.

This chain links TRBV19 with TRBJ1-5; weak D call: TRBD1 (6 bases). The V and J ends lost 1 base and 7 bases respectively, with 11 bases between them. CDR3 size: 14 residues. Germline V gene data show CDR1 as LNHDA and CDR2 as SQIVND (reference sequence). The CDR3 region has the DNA TGTGCCAGTAGTATAGCAGGGGTCCAGCAGCCCCAGCATTTT. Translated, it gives CASSIAGVQQPQHF. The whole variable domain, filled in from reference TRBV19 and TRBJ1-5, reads DGGITQSPKYLFRKEGQNVTLSCEQNLNHDAMYWYRQDPGQGLRLIYYSQIVNDFQKGDIAEGYSVSREKKESFPLTVTSAQKNPTAFYLCASSIAGVQQPQHFGDGTRLSIL.

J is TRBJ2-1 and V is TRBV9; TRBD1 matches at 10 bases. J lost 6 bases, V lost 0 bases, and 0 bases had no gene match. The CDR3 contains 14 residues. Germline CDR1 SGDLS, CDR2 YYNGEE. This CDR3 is CASSVGDRGNEQFF. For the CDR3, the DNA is TGTGCCAGCAGCGTAGGGGACAGGGGCAATGAGCAGTTCTTC.

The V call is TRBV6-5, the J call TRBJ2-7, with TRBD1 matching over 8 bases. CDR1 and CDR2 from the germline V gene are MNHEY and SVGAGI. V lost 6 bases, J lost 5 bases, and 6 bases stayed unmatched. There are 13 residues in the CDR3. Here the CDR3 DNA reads TGTGCCAGCAGCGACAGGGGAGTCGACGAGCAGTACTTC. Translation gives CASSDRGVDEQYF.

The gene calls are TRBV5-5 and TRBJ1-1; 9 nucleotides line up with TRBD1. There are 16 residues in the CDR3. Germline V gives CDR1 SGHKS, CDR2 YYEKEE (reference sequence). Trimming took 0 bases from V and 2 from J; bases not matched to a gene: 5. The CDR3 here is CASSLATGGGNTEAFF. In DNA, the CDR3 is TGTGCCAGCAGCTTGGCCACAGGGGGCGGCAACACTGAAGCTTTCTTT.

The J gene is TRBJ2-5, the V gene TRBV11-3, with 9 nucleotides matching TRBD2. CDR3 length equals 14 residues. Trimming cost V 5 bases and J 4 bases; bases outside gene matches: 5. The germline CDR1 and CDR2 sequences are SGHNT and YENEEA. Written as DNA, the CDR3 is TGTGCCAGCAGCCAGACTAGCGGTTCAGAGACCCAGTACTTC. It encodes CASSQTSGSETQYF.

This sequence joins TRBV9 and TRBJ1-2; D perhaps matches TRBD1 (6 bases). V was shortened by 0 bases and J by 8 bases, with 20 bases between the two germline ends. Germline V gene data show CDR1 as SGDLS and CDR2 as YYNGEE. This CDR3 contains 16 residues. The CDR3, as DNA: TGTGCCAGCAGCGTAGATTTGACAGGCGGTTCAGGCGGCTACACCTTC. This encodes CASSVDLTGGSGGYTF. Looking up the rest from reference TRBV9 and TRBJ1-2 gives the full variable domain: DSGVTQTPKHLITATGQRVTLRCSPRSGDLSVYWYQQSLDQGLQFLIQYYNGEERAKGNILERFSAQQFPDLHSELNLSSLELGDSALYFCASSVDLTGGSGGYTFGSGTRLTVV.

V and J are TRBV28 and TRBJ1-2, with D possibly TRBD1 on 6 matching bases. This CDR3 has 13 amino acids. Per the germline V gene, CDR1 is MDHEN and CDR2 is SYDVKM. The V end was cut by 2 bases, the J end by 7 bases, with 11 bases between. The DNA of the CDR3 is TGTGCCAGCAGTTTAGGGGGGGCTCGTGGCTACACCTTC. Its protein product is CASSLGGARGYTF.

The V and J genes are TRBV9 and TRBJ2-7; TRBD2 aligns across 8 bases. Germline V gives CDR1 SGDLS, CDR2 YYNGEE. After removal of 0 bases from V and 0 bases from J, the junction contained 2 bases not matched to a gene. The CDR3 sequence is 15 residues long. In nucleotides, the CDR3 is TGTGCCAGCAGCGTAGGGCGGGAGGCCTCCTACGAGCAGTACTTC. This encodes CASSVGREASYEQYF.